This T cell receptor (beta chain) was documented in a study of T cell changes during pregnancy in multiple sclerosis. The CDR3 has 16 residues. J was trimmed by 8 bases and V by 3 bases; bases with no gene match: 15. In germline, CDR1 is SGDLS, CDR2 YYNGEE. Here immunoSEQ multiplex PCR was the method, and the copy in TCRdb shows in-frame clones only, minus some. This table has tens of thousands of clones, 88% appearing once. This specimen consisted of peripheral blood, obtained in the first trimester of pregnancy. The J gene is TRBJ2-3, the V gene TRBV9; 7 bases fit TRBD1. This TCR was recovered from a female donor in good health, enrolled as a control in a pregnancy study. Written as DNA, the CDR3 is TGTGCCAGCAGCGCAAGTGGGACAGCCCTTCTGGGTACGCAGTATTTT. This translates into CASSASGTALLGTQYF.